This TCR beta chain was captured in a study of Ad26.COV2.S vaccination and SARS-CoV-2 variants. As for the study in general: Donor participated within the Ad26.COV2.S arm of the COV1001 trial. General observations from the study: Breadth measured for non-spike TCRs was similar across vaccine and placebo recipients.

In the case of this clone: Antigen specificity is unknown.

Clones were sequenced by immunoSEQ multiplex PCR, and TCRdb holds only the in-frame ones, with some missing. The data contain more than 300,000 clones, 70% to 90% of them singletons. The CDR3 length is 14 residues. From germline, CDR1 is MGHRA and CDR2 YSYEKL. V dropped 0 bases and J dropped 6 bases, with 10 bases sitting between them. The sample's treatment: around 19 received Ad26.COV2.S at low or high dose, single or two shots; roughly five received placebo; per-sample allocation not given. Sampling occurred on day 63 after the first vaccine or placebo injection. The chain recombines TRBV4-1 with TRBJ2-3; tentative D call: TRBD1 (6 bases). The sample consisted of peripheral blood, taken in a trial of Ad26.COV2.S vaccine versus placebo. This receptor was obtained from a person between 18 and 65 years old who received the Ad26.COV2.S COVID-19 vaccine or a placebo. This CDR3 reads CASSQDQGPDTQYF. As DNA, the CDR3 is TGCGCCAGCAGCCAAGATCAGGGGCCCGATACGCAGTATTTT.